These 9 T cell receptor beta chains originate from one sample sequenced in a study of blood T cell repertoires in COVID-19 (TCRdb year 2020). Receptors were amplified or captured by the immunoSEQ multiplex PCR assay. TCRdb provides this immuneACCESS table in a form limited to in-frame rearrangements. Some clones are lacking; in checked studies, under half of them reflect an unresolved V gene, and why the rest are absent is not known. A total of about 300,000 clones appear in this sample, around 86% of them only once. Together, the top ten hold around 4% of the sample. Material: PBMCs or T cells enriched from blood (not recorded which). The receptor source for this set is a man aged 25-45 years who had recovered from COVID-19.

The chain is built from TRBV12-3 or TRBV12-4 and TRBJ1-1; D might be TRBD1 (6 bases). This CDR3 has 13 amino acids. The V and J ends lost 4 bases and 12 bases respectively, with 18 bases between them. CDR3 sequence reads: CASSSTGPGTTFF. The CDR3 nucleotides are TGTGCCAGCAGTTCAACCGGGCCTGGGACAACTTTCTTT.

The chain carries TRBV29-1 and TRBJ2-7; TRBD1 aligns across 10 bases. Germline assignment: CDR1 SQVTM and CDR2 ANQGSEA. The CDR3 is 15 amino acids. The trim removed 3 bases at V and 0 bases at J, leaving 5 bases unmatched. The CDR3 coding sequence is TGCAGCGTTGAGTGGGGACAGGGGTCCTCCTACGAGCAGTACTTC. This translates into CSVEWGQGSSYEQYF.

Relative to its sample, this clone is medium-sized. The rearrangement joins TRBV21-1 to TRBJ1-6. TRBV21-1 is an annotated pseudogene. This CDR3 is 16 amino acids long. Written as DNA, the CDR3 is TGTGCCAGCAGCCACGGCGGGGTATTGCGTAATTCACCCCTCCACTTT. Its translation is CASSHGGVLRNSPLHF.

This clone was counted once. The rearrangement uses TRBV27 and TRBJ2-1, with 8 bases matching TRBD2. The CDR3 loop spans 22 amino acids. Looked up from germline, CDR1 is MNHEY and CDR2 is SMNVEV (reference sequence). V shed 3 bases and J 0 bases; nucleotides not matched to a gene: 22. The chain's CDR3 is CASSFTSRWYSGTTYSYNEQFF. The CDR3 bases are TGTGCCAGCAGTTTCACTTCTCGATGGTATAGCGGGACAACGTACTCCTACAATGAGCAGTTCTTC.

The chain carries TRBV28 and TRBJ1-2, with no clear D. Germline CDR1 is MDHEN and CDR2 is SYDVKM. The V end was cut by 8 bases, the J end by 4 bases, with 14 bases between. This CDR3 is 13 amino acids long. The CDR3 DNA follows: TGTGCCAGCGGCATCCGTCTTGGCTATGGCTACACCTTC. Its translation is CASGIRLGYGYTF.

The rearrangement joins TRBV5-1 to TRBJ2-2; D might be TRBD2 (5 bases). Trimming cost V 4 bases and J 8 bases, with 18 bases left between them. This CDR3 region has 15 residues. From germline, CDR1 is SGHRS and CDR2 YFSETQ. CDR3 DNA sequence: TGCGCCAGCAGCGCCCTACAACTAGGAACGGGGGAGCTGTTTTTT. Translated: CASSALQLGTGELFF.

The chain recombines TRBV29-1 with TRBJ1-2, with 9 bases fitting TRBD1. Trimming removed 7 bases from V and 8 bases from J; junction bases left unmatched: 14. CDR1 and CDR2 from the germline V gene are SQVTM and ANQGSEA. The CDR3 totals 14 residues. The CDR3 loop reads CSAQGQGGFGGYTF. Written as DNA, the CDR3 is TGCAGCGCACAGGGACAGGGCGGTTTCGGCGGCTACACCTTC.

The rearrangement links TRBV10-3 to TRBJ2-6, with D possibly being TRBD2 (6 bases). Trimming shortened V by 3 bases and J by 0 bases, and 18 bases separated the two germline ends. The CDR3 is made up of 19 amino acids. CDR1 ENHRY and CDR2 SYGVKD come from the germline V gene. The chain's CDR3 is CAISEPVGTGSSGANVLTF. The DNA for the CDR3 is TGTGCCATCAGTGAACCAGTGGGCACCGGGAGCTCTGGGGCCAACGTCCTGACTTTC.

This clone has just one count. The V and J genes are TRBV21-1 and TRBJ1-4; whether TRBD1, the table's D call, matches the DNA was not checked. TRBV21-1 corresponds to a pseudogene. This CDR3 contains 16 residues. CDR3 nucleotide sequence: TGTGCCAGATTTGGCGACAGGAGTGCAACTAATGAAAAACTGTTTTTT. Translation gives CARFGDRSATNEKLFF.